A selection of T cell receptor beta chains follows, all from one sample in a study of CDR3 diversity in severe acne. In TCRdb, the PCR reads were re-called with MiXCR into one record per CDR3 protein. The sample has 89,000 or so distinct CDR3 sequences, around half seen once. The specimen was blood. The receptors stem from a male donor in good health, serving as a control. Each CDR3 is given with its conserved first and last residue. D genes are given only for firm matches. Clone size, where shown, is once, few, many, or a class for clones that have expanded.

clone_size j_call v_call d_call cdr3_aa cdr3_nt
- TRBJ1-3 TRBV2 - CASRRDVGNTIYF TGTGCCAGCAGAAGAGATGTGGGAAACACCATATATTTT
many TRBJ1-4 TRBV5-1 - CASSGGGDEKLFF TGCGCCAGCAGCGGGGGAGGAGATGAAAAACTGTTTTTT
- TRBJ1-1 TRBV15 - CATSRAVLTEAFF TGTGCCACCAGCAGAGCGGTCCTCACTGAAGCTTTCTTT
many TRBJ1-1 TRBV11-2 - CASSLQGWTEAFF TGTGCCAGCAGCTTACAGGGGTGGACTGAAGCTTTCTTT
- TRBJ1-3 TRBV20-1 - CSAPDSAGNTIYF TGCAGTGCTCCAGACAGCGCTGGAAACACCATATATTTT
many TRBJ1-6 TRBV3-1 - CASSQGQSNSPLHF TGTGCCAGCAGCCAAGGACAGTCTAATTCACCCCTCCACTTT
many TRBJ1-1 TRBV15 TRBD1 CATSRDSGRGTGALNTEAFF TGTGCCACCAGCAGAGATAGTGGGCGGGGGACAGGGGCCCTGAACACTGAAGCTTTCTTT
- TRBJ2-1 TRBV5-1 TRBD2 CASSVVAGLAGNEQFF TGCGCCAGCAGCGTGGTGGCTGGACTAGCGGGCAATGAGCAGTTCTTC
- TRBJ2-7 TRBV6-1 - CASSEMDRTYEQYF TGTGCCAGCAGTGAGATGGACAGAACCTACGAGCAGTACTTC
few TRBJ1-1 TRBV5-1 - CASSLWRESGAFF TGCGCCAGCAGCTTGTGGCGGGAAAGTGGGGCTTTCTTT
many TRBJ1-5 TRBV2 - CASSREELRQPQHF TGTGCCAGCAGCCGGGAAGAGTTGAGACAGCCCCAGCATTTT
- TRBJ1-4 TRBV2 - CASDTVATNEKLFF TGTGCCAGCGACACAGTGGCAACTAATGAAAAACTGTTTTTT
once TRBJ2-3 TRBV5-4 TRBD2 CASSILAGHNADTQYF TGTGCCAGCAGCATACTAGCGGGGCACAACGCAGATACGCAGTATTTT
- TRBJ2-3 TRBV4-1 TRBD2 CASSQLAGGRDTQYF TGCGCCAGCAGCCAACTAGCGGGGGGGCGCGATACGCAGTATTTT
- TRBJ2-7 TRBV7-2 TRBD1 CASSPGTGDSYEQYF TGTGCCAGCAGCCCCGGGACAGGGGATAGCTACGAGCAGTACTTC
few TRBJ2-7 TRBV29-1 TRBD2 CSVEDPLAGLRYEQYF TGCAGCGTTGAAGACCCACTAGCGGGACTCCGCTACGAGCAGTACTTC
few TRBJ1-3 TRBV10-3 - CAIGQSGSGNTIYF TGTGCCATCGGCCAGTCGGGCTCTGGAAACACCATATATTTT
once TRBJ2-3 TRBV4-1 TRBD2 CASSQVHLAGGADTQYF TGCGCCAGCAGCCAAGTTCATCTAGCGGGAGGAGCAGATACGCAGTATTTT
- TRBJ2-7 TRBV9 TRBD1 CASSSTDRVDEQYF TGTGCCAGCAGCTCCACGGACAGGGTCGACGAGCAGTACTTC
- TRBJ2-7 TRBV6-4 TRBD2 CASSGSGGTYEQYF TGTGCCAGCAGTGGTAGCGGGGGAACCTACGAGCAGTACTTC
many TRBJ2-5 TRBV11-1 - CASSSSGETQYF TGTGCCAGCAGCTCCAGCGGGGAGACCCAGTACTTC
many TRBJ2-4 TRBV12-3/TRBV12-4 - CASSFGTGFSKNIQYF TGTGCCAGCAGTTTCGGTACAGGGTTCTCCAAAAACATTCAGTACTTC
- TRBJ2-1 TRBV14 - CASSFYICSAPTGEGNEQFF -
many TRBJ1-6 TRBV2 - CASSDDYSPLHF TGTGCCAGCAGTGATGACTATTCACCCCTCCACTTT
many TRBJ1-1 TRBV25-1 - CASSERAFGTEAFF TGTGCCAGCAGTGAACGAGCGTTTGGCACTGAAGCTTTCTTT
- TRBJ1-2 TRBV4-1 - CASSQREAGGYTF TGCGCCAGCAGCCAAAGGGAGGCGGGTGGCTACACCTTC
- TRBJ2-7 TRBV9 TRBD2 CASSYSLAASYEQYF TGTGCCAGCAGTTATAGCCTAGCGGCTTCCTACGAGCAGTACTTC
few TRBJ2-7 TRBV19 - CATQGRLEQYF TGTGCCACCCAAGGCCGGCTCGAGCAGTACTTC
- TRBJ1-5 TRBV19 - CASSIWGSNQPQHF TGTGCCAGTAGTATATGGGGAAGCAATCAGCCCCAGCATTTT
- TRBJ2-1 TRBV20-1 TRBD2 CSAKREYNEQFF TGCAGTGCTAAGCGGGAGTACAATGAGCAGTTCTTC
medium-sized TRBJ2-1 TRBV2 - CASQPGAGAYNEQFF TGTGCCAGCCAACCCGGGGCAGGAGCCTACAATGAGCAGTTCTTC
many TRBJ2-3 TRBV29-1 - CSVDAAGWADTQYF TGCAGCGTTGACGCGGCAGGGTGGGCAGATACGCAGTATTTT
many TRBJ1-1 TRBV6-5 - CASSYSGKGEAFF TGTGCCAGCAGTTACTCCGGTAAGGGTGAAGCTTTCTTT
- TRBJ1-2 TRBV6-2/TRBV6-3 TRBD1 CASSPAPGTGSGYTF TGTGCCAGCAGCCCCGCCCCCGGGACAGGATCGGGCTACACCTTC
- TRBJ2-7 TRBV28 - CASRLGGLEQYF TGTGCCAGCAGATTAGGTGGGCTCGAGCAGTACTTC
- TRBJ2-5 TRBV20-1 TRBD2 CSASLGLAGGQETQYF TGCAGTGCTAGCTTAGGACTAGCGGGGGGGCAAGAGACCCAGTACTTC
- TRBJ2-3 TRBV2 - CASAKPDRTDTQYF TGTGCCAGCGCAAAACCGGACCGCACAGATACGCAGTATTTT
few TRBJ2-7 TRBV3-1 TRBD1 CASSQDREEQYF TGTGCCAGCAGCCAGGACAGGGAGGAGCAGTACTTC
few TRBJ2-1 TRBV7-3 TRBD2 CASSYSGRASSYNEQFF TGTGCCAGCAGCTATAGCGGGAGGGCGAGCTCCTACAATGAGCAGTTCTTC
many TRBJ2-5 TRBV6-5 TRBD2 CASRKGLAGWETQYF TGTGCCAGCAGAAAGGGACTAGCGGGATGGGAGACCCAGTACTTC
- TRBJ1-1 TRBV12-3/TRBV12-4 - CASSLVGISQNTEAFF TGTGCCAGCAGTTTAGTAGGGATAAGCCAGAACACTGAAGCTTTCTTT
- TRBJ2-7 TRBV7-6 - CASSLGSLARYEQYF TGTGCCAGCAGCCTTGGGAGCCTCGCGCGTTACGAGCAGTACTTC
- TRBJ2-4 TRBV28 - CASSPDGPGHDKNIQYF TGTGCCAGCAGTCCGGACGGACCGGGACATGACAAAAACATTCAGTACTTC
few TRBJ1-2 TRBV19 - CATNQGGHGYTF TGTGCCACCAATCAGGGAGGGCATGGCTACACCTTC
many TRBJ2-2 TRBV12-5 - CASGITKAGELFF TGTGCTAGTGGGATTACGAAGGCCGGGGAGCTGTTTTTT
many TRBJ1-5 TRBV19 - CASSIRQGYSNQPQHF TGTGCCAGTAGTATACGGCAGGGCTATAGCAATCAGCCCCAGCATTTT
- TRBJ2-5 TRBV3-1 TRBD2 CASSQGTSGGVSNF TGTGCCAGCAGCCAGGGAACTAGCGGGGGGGTCTCGAACTTC
- TRBJ2-3 TRBV25-1 TRBD2 CASSDSGAEGPDTQYF TGTGCCAGCAGTGATAGCGGGGCCGAGGGCCCAGATACGCAGTATTTT
- TRBJ1-2 TRBV4-1 - CASSQEEGVRGYTF TGCGCCAGCAGCCAAGAGGAGGGTGTCAGGGGCTACACCTTC
few TRBJ2-7 TRBV9 - CASSPHSSYEQYF TGTGCCAGCAGCCCCCACAGCTCCTACGAGCAGTACTTC
- TRBJ1-1 TRBV25-1 - CASSVGLTDGTEAFF TGTGCCAGCAGCGTAGGTTTGACCGATGGGACTGAAGCTTTCTTT
- TRBJ1-1 TRBV19 - CASSIEGRTEAFF TGTGCCAGTAGTATAGAGGGTAGGACTGAAGCTTTCTTT
once TRBJ2-7 TRBV11-3 - CASSQVNSPEQYF TGCGCCAGCAGCCAAGTTAACAGCCCCGAGCAGTACTTC
many TRBJ2-1 TRBV7-3 - CASSLTGISYNEQFF TGTGCCAGCAGCTTAACGGGGATATCCTACAATGAGCAGTTCTTC
once TRBJ2-5 TRBV25-1 TRBD1 CASSARAGTAGLGEAQYF TGTGCCAGCAGTGCTAGGGCCGGGACAGCCGGTCTTGGAGAGGCCCAGTACTTC
- TRBJ2-4 TRBV5-1 - CASSLGTAVGGNIQYF TGCGCCAGCAGCTTGGGGACAGCGGTTGGAGGAAACATTCAGTACTTC
many TRBJ1-1 TRBV15 - CATSVDRNTEAFF TGTGCCACCAGCGTGGACAGAAACACTGAAGCTTTCTTT